The next 25 T cell receptor beta chains were all read from a single sample in a study of cytomegalovirus exposure and HLA in healthy donors. The study ran its PCR with 60 Vbeta and 13 Jbeta primers. The method was immunoSEQ multiplex PCR; TCRdb's version includes in-frame clones alone and lacks a portion of them. The data hold about 130,000 clones, with approximately 84% observed a single time. Specimen: PBMCs. Receptors were obtained from a boy younger than 10 in good health and CMV-seronegative.

This clone was seen just once. This rearrangement joins TRBV10-2 to TRBJ2-3; TRBD2 matches 10 bases. The CDR3 is 15 amino acids. Germline lookup yields CDR1 WSHSY and CDR2 SAAADI. J lost 1 base, V lost 8 bases, and 6 bases had no gene match. This CDR3 reads CASDPGTSGTDTQYF. The CDR3 nucleotides read TGCGCCAGCGATCCCGGGACTAGCGGCACAGATACGCAGTATTTT.

This sequence joins TRBV2 and TRBJ2-2; TRBD1 aligns across 9 bases. Germline values: CDR1 SNHLY, CDR2 FYNNEI. This CDR3 spans 16 amino acids. V gave up 6 bases and J gave up 1 base; unmatched junction bases: 6. DNA for the CDR3: TGTGCCAGCAGCGACCCGGGACAGGGGAACACCGGGGAGCTGTTTTTT. Its translation is CASSDPGQGNTGELFF.

The V call is TRBV19, the J call TRBJ1-5; a possible D gene is TRBD1 (5 bases). Germline CDR1 is LNHDA and CDR2 is SQIVND (reference sequence). The germline V and J ends were trimmed by 5 bases and 1 base, with 15 bases remaining between them. The CDR3 is 16 residues long. CDR3 nucleotide sequence: TGTGCCAGTAGTGGGTTCCCGGAGGGGAGCAATCAGCCCCAGCATTTT. Protein: CASSGFPEGSNQPQHF. The whole variable domain, remainder taken from reference TRBV19 and TRBJ1-5, is DGGITQSPKYLFRKEGQNVTLSCEQNLNHDAMYWYRQDPGQGLRLIYYSQIVNDFQKGDIAEGYSVSREKKESFPLTVTSAQKNPTAFYLCASSGFPEGSNQPQHFGDGTRLSIL.

The rearrangement joins TRBV9 to TRBJ1-1, with D perhaps TRBD1 (5 bases). CDR1 is SGDLS, CDR2 YYNGEE, per germline. V lost 0 bases and J lost 0, with 6 bases in between. CDR3 size: 14 residues. This CDR3 reads CASSVEGVNTEAFF. The CDR3 bases are TGTGCCAGCAGCGTAGAAGGGGTGAACACTGAAGCTTTCTTT. The variable domain in full, with the rest retrieved from reference TRBV9 and TRBJ1-1, is DSGVTQTPKHLITATGQRVTLRCSPRSGDLSVYWYQQSLDQGLQFLIQYYNGEERAKGNILERFSAQQFPDLHSELNLSSLELGDSALYFCASSVEGVNTEAFFGQGTRLTVV.

The chain combines TRBV28 with TRBJ2-2, with 10 nucleotides matching TRBD2. The CDR3 loop spans 17 amino acids. The V segment lost 3 bases and the J segment 7 bases; nucleotides outside the gene matches: 11. From germline, CDR1 is MDHEN and CDR2 SYDVKM. The CDR3 nucleotides read TGTGCCAGCAGTTTTAGGCTAGCGGGAGTAGGAAACGGGGAGCTGTTTTTT. This sequence encodes CASSFRLAGVGNGELFF.

CDR3 in amino acids: CASSHLDNPAYEQYF. The CDR3 DNA sequence: TGCGCCAGCAGCCACCTTGACAACCCCGCCTACGAGCAGTACTTC. V usage is TRBV4-1 and J usage is TRBJ2-7, with D hard to call. Per the germline V gene, CDR1 is MGHRA and CDR2 is YSYEKL. V was shortened by 3 bases and J by 2 bases, with 14 bases between the two germline ends. This CDR3 is 15 amino acids long.

The J gene is TRBJ2-1, the V gene TRBV30; 11 nucleotides align to TRBD2. CDR3 length: 16 amino acids. The germline V gene has CDR1 GTSNPN and CDR2 SVGIG (reference sequence). J lost 3 bases, V lost 1 base, and 5 bases had no gene match. DNA of the CDR3: TGTGCCTGGAGTGCCCCGGGGACTAGCGGCTACAATGAGCAGTTCTTC. Residues: CAWSAPGTSGYNEQFF.

V and J are TRBV9 and TRBJ1-2; D not certain. There are 12 residues in the CDR3. In germline, CDR1 is SGDLS, CDR2 YYNGEE. Trimming left V 7 bases short and J 8 bases short, with 15 bases between. CDR3 sequence reads: CASHREEWGYTF. In DNA form, the CDR3 reads TGTGCCAGCCATAGGGAGGAGTGGGGCTACACCTTC. The full variable domain, rest sourced from reference TRBV9 and TRBJ1-2, is DSGVTQTPKHLITATGQRVTLRCSPRSGDLSVYWYQQSLDQGLQFLIQYYNGEERAKGNILERFSAQQFPDLHSELNLSSLELGDSALYFCASHREEWGYTFGSGTRLTVV.

This clone was observed once. Germline and junction disagree at one end, which may indicate a read error. The chain is built from TRBV7-9 and TRBJ1-1; 9 bases fit TRBD1. Germline V gene data show CDR1 as SEHNR and CDR2 as FQNEAQ (reference sequence). This CDR3 contains 18 residues. The CDR3 region is CSSSLGTGKMEMNTEAFF. CDR3 nucleotides: TGTTCCAGCAGCTTAGGGACAGGGAAGATGGAAATGAACACTGAAGCTTTCTTT.

This clone was observed a single time. V is TRBV27 and J is TRBJ2-1, with 10 nucleotides matching TRBD2. This CDR3 comprises 17 residues. Germline CDR1 reads MNHEY; CDR2 reads SMNVEV (reference sequence). The J segment lost 3 bases and the V segment lost 6 bases, leaving 11 bases of the junction unmatched. The CDR3 is CASSPIQGLARYNEQFF. For the CDR3, the DNA is TGTGCCAGCAGCCCGATACAGGGACTAGCGCGCTACAATGAGCAGTTCTTC.

The J gene is TRBJ2-7, the V gene TRBV4-2; weak D call: TRBD2 (5 bases). The CDR3 is made up of 15 amino acids. Germline CDR1 reads LGHNA; CDR2 reads YNFKEQ. V shed 0 bases and J shed 2 bases, with 11 bases lying between them. The CDR3 nucleotides are TGTGCCAGCAGCCAAGATCGGGAAGGTCCCTACGAGCAGTACTTC. Translation: CASSQDREGPYEQYF.

This chain connects TRBV27 to TRBJ1-2, with 8 bases matching TRBD1. This CDR3 spans 15 amino acids. Germline loops: CDR1 MNHEY, CDR2 SMNVEV (reference sequence). V dropped 3 bases and J dropped 4; count of bases not matched to a gene: 7. The CDR3: CASSLATGAAYGYTF. In DNA, the CDR3 is TGTGCCAGCAGTTTGGCGACAGGGGCGGCCTATGGCTACACCTTC.

This rearrangement joins TRBV7-3 to TRBJ1-2; D call uncertain. V was cut by 3 bases and J by 5 bases, with 7 bases left in between. The CDR3 contains 12 residues. In germline, CDR1 is SGHTA, CDR2 FQGTGA. This CDR3 reads CASSFSGYGYTF. The CDR3 DNA reads TGTGCCAGCAGCTTTTCGGGGTATGGCTACACCTTC.

The genes are TRBV6-6 and TRBJ2-1; tentatively, D is TRBD1 (6 bases). Trimming stripped 0 bases from V and 6 bases from J, with 12 bases between. The germline V gene has CDR1 MNHNY and CDR2 SVGAGI (reference sequence). This CDR3 spans 15 amino acids. CDR3 DNA sequence: TGTGCCAGCAGTTACTCGACCGAGACAGGCAATGAGCAGTTCTTC. This gives the protein CASSYSTETGNEQFF.

The chain employs TRBV6-6 and TRBJ2-7; 8 positions match TRBD2. Germline V gene sequence: CDR1 MNHNY, CDR2 SVGAGI (reference sequence). The CDR3 loop spans 14 amino acids. V was clipped by 7 bases and J by 6 bases; unmatched bases: 11. CDR3 DNA sequence: TGTGCCAGCACAACCGGGACTAGTTCCCCCGAGCAGTACTTC. It specifies CASTTGTSSPEQYF.

The chain recombines TRBV19 with TRBJ1-1, with 10 positions matching TRBD1. The germline V gene has CDR1 LNHDA and CDR2 SQIVND (reference sequence). Trimming at V came to 5 bases and at J to 6 bases, leaving 9 bases not matched to a gene. The CDR3 has 15 residues. CDR3 sequence reads: CASSGTGTGESEAFF. The CDR3 region has the DNA TGTGCCAGTAGTGGTACCGGGACAGGGGAATCTGAAGCTTTCTTT.

V usage is TRBV7-2 and J usage is TRBJ2-3; 16 nucleotides align to TRBD2. The CDR3 extends over 15 amino acids. The germline CDR1 and CDR2 sequences are SGHTA and FQGNSA. The ends lost 5 bases at V and 6 bases at J; junction bases unmatched: 2. As DNA, the CDR3 is TGTGCCAGCAGCGGGACTAGCGGGGGGGCCGATACGCAGTATTTT. Translating it yields CASSGTSGGADTQYF.

This chain uses TRBV7-9 with TRBJ1-3, with D possibly being TRBD1 (6 bases). Germline values: CDR1 SEHNR, CDR2 FQNEAQ (reference sequence). V lost 4 bases, J lost 0 bases, and 16 bases lay in between. This CDR3 is built from 17 residues. The CDR3 reads CASSSWGTFNSGNTIYF. CDR3 DNA: TGTGCCAGCAGCTCCTGGGGGACATTCAACTCTGGAAACACCATATATTTT.

The V gene is TRBV11-2, the J gene TRBJ2-1, with 10 bases aligning to TRBD2. The length of the CDR3 is 14 residues. J gave up 4 bases and V 3 bases, and 0 bases lay outside the gene matches. The V gene's germline CDR1 is SGHAT and CDR2 FQNNGV. The CDR3 DNA is TGTGCCAGCAGCTTGACTAGCGGGTACAATGAGCAGTTCTTC. Translation gives CASSLTSGYNEQFF. Together with reference TRBV11-2 and TRBJ2-1, the CDR3 gives the full variable domain: EAGVAQSPRYKIIEKRQSVAFWCNPISGHATLYWYQQILGQGPKLLIQFQNNGVVDDSQLPKDRFSAERLKGVDSTLKIQPAKLEDSAVYLCASSLTSGYNEQFFGPGTRLTVL.

CDR3 DNA sequence: TGTGCCAGCAGCTCCCGTTCAGGGGATCAGCCCCAGCATTTT. Its protein product is CASSSRSGDQPQHF. This sequence joins TRBV7-9 and TRBJ1-5, with D tentatively TRBD1 (6 bases). CDR3 length: 14 residues. The V end lost 4 bases, the J end lost 5 bases, and 12 bases lay between the germline ends. In germline, CDR1 is SEHNR, CDR2 FQNEAQ (reference sequence).

The V gene is TRBV7-3, the J gene TRBJ2-2; 9 bases line up with TRBD2. Germline CDR1 SGHTA, CDR2 FQGTGA. This CDR3 contains 15 residues. V shed 1 base and J 5 bases; nucleotides not matched to a gene: 2. CDR3 DNA sequence: TGTGCCAGCAGCTTAAAGCGGGGGGAGACCGGGGAGCTGTTTTTT. This codes for CASSLKRGETGELFF. Based on the CDR3 plus reference TRBV7-3 and TRBJ2-2, the full variable domain is GAGVSQTPSNKVTEKGKYVELRCDPISGHTALYWYRQSLGQGPEFLIYFQGTGAADDSGLPNDRFFAVRPEGSVSTLKIQRTERGDSAVYLCASSLKRGETGELFFGEGSRLTVL.

The V gene is TRBV9, the J gene TRBJ2-2, with 8 bases lining up with TRBD2. CDR3 length equals 18 residues. Trimming cost V 0 bases and J 4 bases; bases outside gene matches: 11. CDR1 and CDR2 from the germline V gene are SGDLS and YYNGEE. CDR3 protein: CASSVGDSGEPGTGELFF. As DNA, the CDR3 is TGTGCCAGCAGCGTAGGGGATAGCGGGGAGCCGGGCACCGGGGAGCTGTTTTTT.

This chain uses TRBV4-1 with TRBJ1-1, with 9 bases identical to TRBD1. The germline V gene encodes CDR1 MGHRA and CDR2 YSYEKL. The CDR3 spans 14 residues. With V trimmed by 2 bases and J by 12 bases, 10 bases remained unmatched. For the CDR3, the DNA is TGCGCCAGCAGCCAAATGGGACAGGGAGGCGTCACTTTCTTT. This sequence encodes CASSQMGQGGVTFF.

This chain connects TRBV2 to TRBJ2-7, with D possibly being TRBD1 (5 bases). The germline V and J ends were trimmed by 4 bases and 2 bases, with 18 bases remaining between them. CDR1 is SNHLY, CDR2 FYNNEI, per germline. This CDR3 spans 16 amino acids. CDR3 residues: CASSGVKRGFAYEQYV. As DNA, the CDR3 is TGTGCCAGCAGTGGGGTCAAAAGGGGATTTGCCTACGAGCAGTACGTC.

The rearrangement links TRBV10-3 to TRBJ2-3, with 8 nucleotides matching TRBD1. The V and J ends lost 10 bases and 3 bases, in that order; junction bases with no gene match: 9. Germline V gene sequence: CDR1 ENHRY, CDR2 SYGVKD. This CDR3 has 14 amino acids. The chain's CDR3 is CATLGQGLTDTQYF. For the CDR3, the DNA is TGTGCCACCCTAGGACAGGGACTGACAGATACGCAGTATTTT.